The entry that follows covers one T cell receptor beta chain sequence. CDR1 and CDR2 from the germline V gene are GTSNPN and SVGIG (reference sequence). The V end lost 2 bases, the J end lost 9 bases, and 11 bases lay between the germline ends. This CDR3 spans 13 amino acids. In the authors' workflow: Nucleated cell counts were estimated from reference gene primer amplification. Measured with immunoSEQ multiplex PCR; TCRdb has only the in-frame clones, and not every one. V, J and clone size derive from that table, while D and trimming were established from the DNA sequence. The data contain a few hundred thousand clones, more than 70% of them singletons. This sample was included in a study of blood T cell repertoires in COVID-19. Study context: COVID-19 samples, acute and convalescent, were from the United States, Italy and Spain.

Those who participated ranged in age from 18 to 89 years and resided in approximately 26 US areas. Exposed enrollees had met someone with a PCR-confirmed or clinician-diagnosed COVID-19 case at some point within the 2 weeks before study entry. This sequence joins TRBV30 and TRBJ1-6; the D gene is possibly TRBD1 (5 bases). This clonotype was obtained from a woman younger than 35 who had been exposed to COVID-19. The sample consisted of PBMCs or T cells enriched from blood (not recorded which). The DNA of the CDR3 is TGTGCCTGGAGTAGGGGAGGAGGTTCACCCCTCCACTTT. Protein sequence: CAWSRGGGSPLHF.